The 30 T cell receptor beta chains in this list originate from one sample, sequenced in a study of blood T cell repertoires in COVID-19. The assay was immunoSEQ multiplex PCR, and TCRdb's table has in-frame clones only and misses some. The sample holds approximately 140,000 clones, just under 85% seen once. Sequenced: PBMCs or T cells enriched from blood (not recorded which). All receptors come from a woman between 50 and 59 years old with acute COVID-19.

Turning to this clone: A junction boundary mismatches the germline segment, possibly from a read error. The V and J genes are TRBV29-1 and TRBJ1-4; D might be TRBD1 (6 bases). The V gene's germline CDR1 is SQVTM and CDR2 ANQGSEA. The CDR3 is 15 residues long. The CDR3 reads CSVEDTRGSGMGVIF. CDR3 sequence (DNA): TGCAGCGTTGAAGACACCAGGGGATCGGGCATGGGGGTGATTTTT.

V usage is TRBV6-1 and J usage is TRBJ1-6, with a possible D match to TRBD1 (6 bases). Trimming stripped 1 base from V and 7 bases from J, with 14 bases between. Germline V gene sequence: CDR1 MNHNS, CDR2 SASEGT. The CDR3 covers 16 residues. CDR3 residues: CASSEVGGVVNSPLHF. CDR3 coding DNA: TGTGCCAGCAGTGAAGTAGGGGGGGTGGTGAATTCACCCCTCCACTTT.

V usage is TRBV5-1 and J usage is TRBJ2-2; D is perhaps TRBD2 (5 bases). CDR1 and CDR2 from the germline V gene are SGHRS and YFSETQ. CDR3 size: 15 residues. V was pared by 0 bases and J by 2 bases, with 8 bases between. The CDR3 reads CASSLGTYNTGELFF. In DNA, the CDR3 is TGCGCCAGCAGCTTGGGGACTTACAACACCGGGGAGCTGTTTTTT.

This sequence joins TRBV2 and TRBJ2-3; possible D gene TRBD2, 6 bases. Trimming removed 4 bases from V and 1 base from J, with 12 bases in between. CDR3 length: 15 residues. CDR1 and CDR2 from the germline V gene are SNHLY and FYNNEI. The CDR3 loop is CASSGDSRRTDTQYF. The CDR3 region has the DNA TGTGCCAGCAGTGGGGACTCTCGCCGCACAGATACGCAGTATTTT.

This chain uses TRBV6-1 with TRBJ1-3; tentative D call: TRBD1 (5 bases). The CDR3 consists of 14 residues. The ends were cut back, 2 bases at V and 9 bases at J, with 14 bases in the middle. The germline V gene has CDR1 MNHNS and CDR2 SASEGT. CDR3 bases: TGTGCCAGCAGTGAACACGGCAGGGAGGGCACCATATATTTT. It encodes CASSEHGREGTIYF.

The chain is built from TRBV3-1 (or the pseudogene TRBV3-2) and TRBJ1-2; the D gene is possibly TRBD1 (5 bases). V gave up 4 bases and J gave up 1 base, with 10 bases separating them. The CDR3 length is 14 residues. The germline gives CDR1 LGHDT, CDR2 YNNKEL (reference sequence). CDR3: CASSPLDSNYGYTF. CDR3 coding DNA: TGTGCCAGCAGCCCTCTCGACAGTAACTATGGCTACACCTTC.

This clone came up once. This chain uses TRBV11-2 with TRBJ1-3; 10 bases are a match to TRBD1. Unmatched junction bases numbered 7, after V lost 3 bases and J lost 8 bases. This CDR3 has 15 residues. CDR1 is SGHAT and CDR2 is FQNNGV in the germline V gene. CDR3 amino acids: CASSFRDRGTDTIYF. CDR3 sequence (DNA): TGTGCCAGCAGCTTTAGGGACAGGGGTACGGACACCATATATTTT.

This chain links TRBV25-1 with TRBJ1-2; possibly TRBD1 for D (6 bases). The CDR3 has 15 residues. Trimming shortened V by 3 bases and J by 3 bases, and 14 bases separated the two germline ends. CDR1 MGHDK and CDR2 SYGVNS come from the germline V gene. CDR3 loop: CASSESSGVDYGYTF. In DNA form, the CDR3 reads TGTGCCAGCAGTGAGTCTTCAGGGGTCGACTATGGCTACACCTTC.

This chain joins TRBV15 and TRBJ1-1, with D tentatively TRBD1 (6 bases). The CDR3 is 14 amino acids. Deletions cut 1 base from V and 5 bases from J, with 11 bases between. The V gene's germline CDR1 is LNHNV and CDR2 YYDKDF (reference sequence). The DNA for the CDR3 is TGTGCCACCAGCAGAGCCACAGGGATGACTGAAGCTTTCTTT. Protein sequence: CATSRATGMTEAFF.

The chain carries TRBV7-9 and TRBJ2-5; the match to TRBD2 covers 10 bases. The germline CDR1 and CDR2 sequences are SEHNR and FQNEAQ (reference sequence). CDR3 length equals 16 residues. Trimming cost V 1 base and J 2 bases; bases outside gene matches: 4. The CDR3 DNA reads as TGTGCCAGCAGCTTAGGGACTAGCGGAACGCAAGAGACCCAGTACTTC. Protein: CASSLGTSGTQETQYF.

The rearrangement links TRBV7-2 to TRBJ2-1; the D gene is possibly TRBD2 (5 bases). The V end was cut by 0 bases, the J end by 3 bases, with 12 bases between. Germline CDR1 reads SGHTA; CDR2 reads FQGNSA. The CDR3 totals 16 residues. The CDR3 DNA sequence: TGTGCCAGCAGCTTAGCGGTGGACTGGGACTACAATGAGCAGTTCTTC. The encoded protein is CASSLAVDWDYNEQFF. Together with reference TRBV7-2 and TRBJ2-1, the CDR3 gives the full variable domain: GAGVSQSPSNKVTEKGKDVELRCDPISGHTALYWYRQSLGQGLEFLIYFQGNSAPDKSGLPSDRFSAERTGGSVSTLTIQRTQQEDSAVYLCASSLAVDWDYNEQFFGPGTRLTVL.

This clone was counted once. V and J are TRBV11-2 and TRBJ2-4, with D possibly being TRBD1 (5 bases). The CDR3 totals 14 residues. Germline V gene sequence: CDR1 SGHAT, CDR2 FQNNGV. The V end lost 1 base, the J end lost 4 bases, and 8 bases lay between the germline ends. The CDR3 DNA reads as TGTGCCAGCAGCTTAGCTGGGGCGAAAAACATTCAGTACTTC. Its protein product is CASSLAGAKNIQYF. The entire variable domain, with the rest obtained from reference TRBV11-2 and TRBJ2-4, is as follows: EAGVAQSPRYKIIEKRQSVAFWCNPISGHATLYWYQQILGQGPKLLIQFQNNGVVDDSQLPKDRFSAERLKGVDSTLKIQPAKLEDSAVYLCASSLAGAKNIQYFGAGTRLSVL.

The chain couples TRBV2 to TRBJ1-1; D remains ambiguous. This CDR3 region has 13 residues. The V and J ends lost 6 bases and 4 bases respectively, with 12 bases between them. The V gene's germline CDR1 is SNHLY and CDR2 FYNNEI. CDR3 region: CASRDSPATEAFF. CDR3 coding DNA: TGTGCCAGCAGGGACTCCCCGGCCACTGAAGCTTTCTTT.

The chain employs TRBV4-2 and TRBJ1-2; no reliable D call. Germline CDR1 and CDR2: LGHNA and YNFKEQ. The CDR3 length is 17 residues. V lost 1 base and J 0 bases, leaving 15 bases between the germline ends. CDR3 sequence: CASSQGAAGSPNYGYTF. CDR3 DNA sequence: TGTGCCAGCAGCCAAGGAGCAGCGGGTTCACCTAACTATGGCTACACCTTC.

The J gene is TRBJ2-7, the V gene TRBV28, with 7 bases identical to TRBD1. Unmatched junction bases numbered 6, after V lost 4 bases and J lost 3 bases. The CDR3 spans 14 residues. Germline CDR1 is MDHEN and CDR2 is SYDVKM. CDR3 region: CASSSTGSSYEQYF. CDR3 nucleotides: TGTGCCAGCAGTTCGACAGGGAGTAGCTACGAGCAGTACTTC.

V and J are TRBV4-2 and TRBJ1-5; TRBD1 might be the D (6 bases). The ends were cut back, 0 bases at V and 5 bases at J, with 23 bases in the middle. Germline lookup yields CDR1 LGHNA and CDR2 YNFKEQ. This CDR3 is built from 19 residues. CDR3 nucleotides: TGTGCCAGCAGCCAAGATTACAGGGTTGTTCTTACAGAGGATCAGCCCCAGCATTTT. Translating gives CASSQDYRVVLTEDQPQHF.

This clone occurred a few times. The rearrangement uses TRBV27 and TRBJ2-6, with D unresolved. This CDR3 has 14 amino acids. V lost 3 bases and J 1 base, leaving 4 bases between the germline ends. Germline-derived CDR1 and CDR2 are MNHEY and SMNVEV (reference sequence). The CDR3 DNA sequence: TGTGCCAGCAGTTTTAGTTCTGGGGCCAACGTCCTGACTTTC. Translated, it gives CASSFSSGANVLTF.

V and J are TRBV5-1 and TRBJ1-4; 9 bases line up with TRBD1. V dropped 4 bases and J dropped 6; count of bases not matched to a gene: 4. Germline-derived CDR1 and CDR2 are SGHRS and YFSETQ. The length of the CDR3 is 14 residues. The CDR3 DNA follows: TGCGCCAGCAGCACGGGACAGGGAGATGAAAAACTGTTTTTT. This encodes CASSTGQGDEKLFF.

The CDR3 DNA reads TGCGCCAGCAGCCAAGATCCGCTAGCTCGGCGTGACAATGAGCAGTTCTTC. The encoded protein is CASSQDPLARRDNEQFF. The chain carries TRBV4-3 and TRBJ2-1; possibly TRBD2 for D (5 bases). This CDR3 is 17 amino acids long. The V end lost 0 bases, the J end lost 5 bases, and 17 bases lay between the germline ends. From germline, CDR1 is LGHNA and CDR2 YSLEER.

The rearrangement links TRBV9 to TRBJ2-5; 7 bases agree with TRBD2. V trimming: 0 bases; J trimming: 4 bases; junction bases outside the gene matches: 9. From germline, CDR1 is SGDLS and CDR2 YYNGEE. CDR3 length: 16 residues. CDR3 coding DNA: TGTGCCAGCAGCGTAGTGGGGGGAGGGCCGGGAGAGACCCAGTACTTC. Its protein product is CASSVVGGGPGETQYF.

This clone was counted between two and nine times. The chain employs TRBV5-6 and TRBJ1-1; 9 bases are a match to TRBD1. V shed 1 base and J 0 bases; nucleotides not matched to a gene: 7. Germline CDR1 and CDR2: SGHDT and YYEEEE. The CDR3 is 17 amino acids. The CDR3 loop reads CASSLNTGGLMNTEAFF. The CDR3 bases are TGTGCCAGCAGCTTGAATACAGGGGGCTTGATGAACACTGAAGCTTTCTTT.

The rearrangement joins TRBV29-1 to TRBJ1-2, with 7 nucleotides matching TRBD1. Germline V gene sequence: CDR1 SQVTM, CDR2 ANQGSEA. The CDR3 runs to 14 residues. The V gene end was trimmed by 1 base and the J gene end by 0 bases; junction bases not matched to a gene: 2. The CDR3 is CSVEGQGPNYGYTF. CDR3 nucleotides: TGCAGCGTTGAAGGACAGGGACCTAACTATGGCTACACCTTC.

The rearrangement uses TRBV28 and TRBJ1-5; D is ambiguous. V was clipped by 3 bases and J by 2 bases, with 11 bases between them. This CDR3 has 15 residues. The germline CDR1 and CDR2 sequences are MDHEN and SYDVKM. Written as DNA, the CDR3 is TGTGCCAGCAGTTTGGATTGGCGGGGCAATCAGCCCCAGCATTTT. Its protein product is CASSLDWRGNQPQHF.

DNA for the CDR3: TGTGCCAGCACCCTAGGTGCCAGGAAGGCCTACGAGCAGTACTTC. Translated: CASTLGARKAYEQYF. The rearrangement links TRBV13 to TRBJ2-7; D unresolved. The CDR3 sequence is 15 residues long. V lost 7 bases to trimming and J lost 2 bases, with 18 bases between them. Germline V gene lookup returns CDR1 PRHDT and CDR2 FYEKMQ (reference sequence).

The V and J genes are TRBV3-1 (or the pseudogene TRBV3-2) and TRBJ2-4; D uncertain. The CDR3 runs to 14 residues. Trimming took 1 base from V and 4 from J, leaving 8 bases between them. Germline loops: CDR1 LGHDT, CDR2 YNNKEL (reference sequence). In DNA, the CDR3 is TGTGCCAGCAGCCAAGGACGGAGTAAAAACATTCAGTACTTC. It yields the protein CASSQGRSKNIQYF.

The chain links TRBV27 to TRBJ2-7, with 7 bases lining up with TRBD2. The CDR3 covers 14 residues. Trimming removed 10 bases from V and 3 bases from J; junction bases left unmatched: 12. Per germline, CDR1 MNHEY and CDR2 SMNVEV (reference sequence). Here the CDR3 reads CATSPAREDYEQYF. CDR3 DNA: TGTGCCACCTCCCCGGCACGGGAGGACTACGAGCAGTACTTC.

The gene calls are TRBV5-4 and TRBJ2-7; a possible D gene is TRBD1 (6 bases). Trimming removed 4 bases at V and 3 bases at J, with 14 bases between. The CDR3 has 14 residues. CDR1 is SGHNT, CDR2 YYREEE, per germline (reference sequence). CDR3: CASSEGDIFYEQYF. CDR3 nucleotide sequence: TGTGCCAGCAGCGAAGGGGACATCTTCTACGAGCAGTACTTC.

CDR3 sequence: CASSQGTGDGGYTF. DNA for the CDR3: TGCGCCAGCAGCCAAGGGACAGGGGACGGAGGCTACACCTTC. This chain uses TRBV4-3 with TRBJ1-2; TRBD1 matches at 9 bases. The CDR3 length is 14 residues. In germline, CDR1 is LGHNA, CDR2 YSLEER. Losses at the gene ends were 1 base for V and 8 bases for J; bases not matched to a gene: 5.

The rearrangement uses TRBV6-2 or TRBV6-3 and TRBJ2-1; D remains unclear. Germline V CDR1 and CDR2: MNHEY, SVGEGT. The CDR3 sequence is 12 residues long. V dropped 4 bases and J dropped 7 bases, with 8 bases sitting between them. CDR3 coding DNA: TGTGCCAGCAGTTGGCAGACAAATGAGCAGTTCTTC. Translating it yields CASSWQTNEQFF.

The chain carries TRBV3-1 (or the pseudogene TRBV3-2) and TRBJ1-2; D gene ambiguous. V shed 4 bases and J shed 5 bases, with 5 bases lying between them. There are 11 residues in the CDR3. CDR1 and CDR2 (germline): LGHDT, YNNKEL (reference sequence). As DNA, the CDR3 is TGTGCCAGCAGCCTCCAGTATGGCTACACCTTC. Translation: CASSLQYGYTF.